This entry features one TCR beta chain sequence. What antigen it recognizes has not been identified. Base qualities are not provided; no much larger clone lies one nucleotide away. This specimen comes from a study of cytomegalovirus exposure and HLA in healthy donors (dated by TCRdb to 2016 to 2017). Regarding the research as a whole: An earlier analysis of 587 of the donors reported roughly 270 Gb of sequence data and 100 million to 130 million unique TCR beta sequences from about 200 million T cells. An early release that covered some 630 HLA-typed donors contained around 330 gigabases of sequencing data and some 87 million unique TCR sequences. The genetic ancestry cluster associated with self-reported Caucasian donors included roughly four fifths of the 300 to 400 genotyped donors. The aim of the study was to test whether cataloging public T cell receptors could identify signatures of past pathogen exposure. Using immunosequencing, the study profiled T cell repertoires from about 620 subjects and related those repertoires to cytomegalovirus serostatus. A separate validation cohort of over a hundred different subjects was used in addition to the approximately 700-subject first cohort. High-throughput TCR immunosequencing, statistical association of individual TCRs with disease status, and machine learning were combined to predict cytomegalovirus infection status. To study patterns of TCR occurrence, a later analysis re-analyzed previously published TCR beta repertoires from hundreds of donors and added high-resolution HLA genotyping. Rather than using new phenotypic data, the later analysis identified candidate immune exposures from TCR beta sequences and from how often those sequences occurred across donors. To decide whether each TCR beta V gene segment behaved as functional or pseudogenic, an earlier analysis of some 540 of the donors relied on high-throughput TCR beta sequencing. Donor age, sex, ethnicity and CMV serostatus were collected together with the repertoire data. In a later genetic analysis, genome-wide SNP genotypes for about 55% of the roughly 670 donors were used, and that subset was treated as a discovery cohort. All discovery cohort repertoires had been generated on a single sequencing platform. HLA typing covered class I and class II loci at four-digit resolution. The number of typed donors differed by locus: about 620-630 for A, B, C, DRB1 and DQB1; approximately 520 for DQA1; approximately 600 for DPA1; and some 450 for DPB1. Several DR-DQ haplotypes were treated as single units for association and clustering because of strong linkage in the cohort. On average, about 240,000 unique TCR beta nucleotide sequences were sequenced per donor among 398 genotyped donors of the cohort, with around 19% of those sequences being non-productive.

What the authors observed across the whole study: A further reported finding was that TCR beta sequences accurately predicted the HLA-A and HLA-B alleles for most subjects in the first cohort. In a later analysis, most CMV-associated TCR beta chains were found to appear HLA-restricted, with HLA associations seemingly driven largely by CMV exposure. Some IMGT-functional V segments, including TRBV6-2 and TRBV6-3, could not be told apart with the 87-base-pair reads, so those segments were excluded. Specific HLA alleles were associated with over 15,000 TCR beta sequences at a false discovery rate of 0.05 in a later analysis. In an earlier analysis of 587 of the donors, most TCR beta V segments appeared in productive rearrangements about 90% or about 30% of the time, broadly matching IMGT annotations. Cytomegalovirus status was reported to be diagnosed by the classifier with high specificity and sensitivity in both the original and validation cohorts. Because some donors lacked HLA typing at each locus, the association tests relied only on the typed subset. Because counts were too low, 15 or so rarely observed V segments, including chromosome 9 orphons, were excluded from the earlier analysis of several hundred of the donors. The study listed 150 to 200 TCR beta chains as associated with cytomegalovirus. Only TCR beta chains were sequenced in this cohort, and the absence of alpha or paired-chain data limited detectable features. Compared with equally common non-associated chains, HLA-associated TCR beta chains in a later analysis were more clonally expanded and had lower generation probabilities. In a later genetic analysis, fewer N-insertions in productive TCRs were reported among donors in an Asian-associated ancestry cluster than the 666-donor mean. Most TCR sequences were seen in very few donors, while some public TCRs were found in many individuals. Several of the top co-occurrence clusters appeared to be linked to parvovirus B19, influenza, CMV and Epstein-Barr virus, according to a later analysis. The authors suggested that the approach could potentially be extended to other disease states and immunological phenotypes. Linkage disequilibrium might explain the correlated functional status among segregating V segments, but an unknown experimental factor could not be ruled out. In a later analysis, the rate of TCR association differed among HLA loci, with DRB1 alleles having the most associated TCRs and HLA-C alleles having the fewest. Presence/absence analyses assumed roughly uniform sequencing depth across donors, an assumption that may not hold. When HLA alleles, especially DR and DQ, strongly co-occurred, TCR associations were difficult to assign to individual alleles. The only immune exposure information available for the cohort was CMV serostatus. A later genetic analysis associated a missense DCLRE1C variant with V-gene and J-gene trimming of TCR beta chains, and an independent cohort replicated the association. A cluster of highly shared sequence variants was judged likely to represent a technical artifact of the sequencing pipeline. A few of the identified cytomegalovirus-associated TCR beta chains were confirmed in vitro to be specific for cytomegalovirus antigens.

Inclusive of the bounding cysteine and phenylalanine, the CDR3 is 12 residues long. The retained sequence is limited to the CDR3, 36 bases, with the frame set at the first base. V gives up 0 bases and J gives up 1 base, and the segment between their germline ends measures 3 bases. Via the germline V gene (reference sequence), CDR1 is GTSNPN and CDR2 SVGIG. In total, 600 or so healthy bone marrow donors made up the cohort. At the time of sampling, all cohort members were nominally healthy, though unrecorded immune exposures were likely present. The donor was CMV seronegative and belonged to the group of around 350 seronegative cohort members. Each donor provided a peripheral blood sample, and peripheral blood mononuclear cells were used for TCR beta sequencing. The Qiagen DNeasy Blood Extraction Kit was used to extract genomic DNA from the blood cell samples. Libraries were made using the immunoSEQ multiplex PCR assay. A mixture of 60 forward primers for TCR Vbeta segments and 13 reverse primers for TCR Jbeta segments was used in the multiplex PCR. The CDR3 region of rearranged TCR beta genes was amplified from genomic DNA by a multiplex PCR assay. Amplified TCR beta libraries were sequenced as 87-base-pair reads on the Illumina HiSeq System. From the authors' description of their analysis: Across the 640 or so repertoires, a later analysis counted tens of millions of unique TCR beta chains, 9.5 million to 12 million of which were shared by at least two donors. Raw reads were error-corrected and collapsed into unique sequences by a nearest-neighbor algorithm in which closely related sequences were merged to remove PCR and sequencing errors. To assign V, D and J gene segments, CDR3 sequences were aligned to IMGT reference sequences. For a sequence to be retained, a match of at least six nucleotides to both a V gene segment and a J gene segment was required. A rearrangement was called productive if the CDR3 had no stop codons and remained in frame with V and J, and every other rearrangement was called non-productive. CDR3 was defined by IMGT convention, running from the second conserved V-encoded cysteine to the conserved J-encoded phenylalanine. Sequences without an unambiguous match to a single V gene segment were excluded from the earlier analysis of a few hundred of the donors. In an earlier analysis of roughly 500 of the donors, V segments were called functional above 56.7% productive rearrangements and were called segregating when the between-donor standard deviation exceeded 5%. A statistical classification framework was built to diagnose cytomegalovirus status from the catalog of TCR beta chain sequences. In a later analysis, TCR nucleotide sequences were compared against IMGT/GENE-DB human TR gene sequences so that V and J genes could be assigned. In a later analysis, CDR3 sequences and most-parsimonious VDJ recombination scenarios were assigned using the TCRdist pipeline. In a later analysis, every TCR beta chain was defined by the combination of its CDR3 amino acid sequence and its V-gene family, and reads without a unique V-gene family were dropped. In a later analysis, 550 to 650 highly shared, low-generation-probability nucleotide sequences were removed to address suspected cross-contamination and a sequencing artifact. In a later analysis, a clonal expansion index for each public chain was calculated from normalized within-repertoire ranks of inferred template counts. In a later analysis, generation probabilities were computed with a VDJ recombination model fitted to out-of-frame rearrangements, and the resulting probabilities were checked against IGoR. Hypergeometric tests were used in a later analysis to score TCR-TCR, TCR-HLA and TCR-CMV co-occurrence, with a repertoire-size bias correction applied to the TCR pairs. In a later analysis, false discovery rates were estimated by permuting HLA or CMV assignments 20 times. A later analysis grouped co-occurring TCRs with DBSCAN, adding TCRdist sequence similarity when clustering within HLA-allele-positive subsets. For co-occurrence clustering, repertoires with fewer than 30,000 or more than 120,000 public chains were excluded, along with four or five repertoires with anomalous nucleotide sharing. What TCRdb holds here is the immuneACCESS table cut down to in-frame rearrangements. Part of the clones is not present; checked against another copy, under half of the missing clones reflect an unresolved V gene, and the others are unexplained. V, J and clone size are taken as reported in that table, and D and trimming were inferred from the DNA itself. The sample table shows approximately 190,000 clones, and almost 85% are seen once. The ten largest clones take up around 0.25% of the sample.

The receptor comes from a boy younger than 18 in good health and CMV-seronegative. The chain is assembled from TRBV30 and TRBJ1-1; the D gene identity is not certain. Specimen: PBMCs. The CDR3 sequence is CAWSVGNTEAFF. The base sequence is TGTGCCTGGAGTGTCGGGAACACTGAAGCTTTCTTT.